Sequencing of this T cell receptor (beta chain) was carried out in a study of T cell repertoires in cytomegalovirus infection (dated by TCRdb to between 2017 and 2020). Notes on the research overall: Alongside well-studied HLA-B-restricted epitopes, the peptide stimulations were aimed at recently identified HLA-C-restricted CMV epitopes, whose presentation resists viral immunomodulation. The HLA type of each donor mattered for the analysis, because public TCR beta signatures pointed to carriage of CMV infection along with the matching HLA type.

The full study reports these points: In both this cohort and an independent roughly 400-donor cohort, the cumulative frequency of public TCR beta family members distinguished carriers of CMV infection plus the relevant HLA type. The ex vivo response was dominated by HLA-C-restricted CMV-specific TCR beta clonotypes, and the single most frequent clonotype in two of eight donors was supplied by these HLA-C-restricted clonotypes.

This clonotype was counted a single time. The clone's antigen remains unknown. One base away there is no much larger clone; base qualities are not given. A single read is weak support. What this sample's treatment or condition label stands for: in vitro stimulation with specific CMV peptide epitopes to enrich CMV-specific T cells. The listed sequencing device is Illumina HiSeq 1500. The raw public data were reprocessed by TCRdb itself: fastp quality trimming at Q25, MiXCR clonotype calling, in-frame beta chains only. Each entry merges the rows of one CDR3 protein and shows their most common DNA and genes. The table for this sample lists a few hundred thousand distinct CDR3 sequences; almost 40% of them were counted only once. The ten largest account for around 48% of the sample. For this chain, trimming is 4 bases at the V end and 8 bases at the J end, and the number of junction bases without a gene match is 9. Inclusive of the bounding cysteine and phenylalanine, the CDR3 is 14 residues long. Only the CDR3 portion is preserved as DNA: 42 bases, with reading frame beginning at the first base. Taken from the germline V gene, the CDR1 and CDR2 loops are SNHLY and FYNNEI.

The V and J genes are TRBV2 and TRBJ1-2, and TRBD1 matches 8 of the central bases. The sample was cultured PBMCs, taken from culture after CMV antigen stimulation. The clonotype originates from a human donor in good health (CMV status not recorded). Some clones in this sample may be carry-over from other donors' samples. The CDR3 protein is CASSGWTGWEGYTF. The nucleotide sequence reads TGTGCCAGCAGTGGGTGGACAGGGTGGGAAGGCTACACCTTC.